Listed below are T cell receptor beta chains from one sample, sequenced in a study of monozygotic twins with inflammatory bowel disease. TCRdb reprocessed the 5' RACE reads, keeping one entry per CDR3 protein, no DNA. The table lists approximately 160,000 distinct CDR3 sequences. The sequencing input was blood. The receptors stem from a human donor with ulcerative colitis or Crohn's disease, or a healthy co-twin of an affected twin (not recorded which). Each CDR3 is given with its conserved first and last residue.

j_call v_call cdr3_aa
TRBJ2-1 TRBV10-3 CAISDSISITYNEQFF
TRBJ1-1 TRBV7-2 CASSLALARGVEAFF
TRBJ1-1 TRBV6-5 CASSYSFPTHTEAFF
TRBJ1-5 TRBV20-1 CSATRASNQPQHF
TRBJ2-1 TRBV2 CASQPGYYNEQFF
TRBJ2-5 TRBV9 CASSPRGETQYF
TRBJ2-7 TRBV4-3 CASSQGDIAYYEQYF
TRBJ1-2 TRBV28 CASSSPGLMGGYGYTF
TRBJ1-1 TRBV7-2 CASSIDSGENTEAFF
TRBJ1-1 TRBV6-5 CASSYSPGQRNTEAFF
TRBJ1-2 TRBV15 CATSRDQGSIYGYTF
TRBJ2-2 TRBV30 CACGTGKMLDTGELFF
TRBJ2-1 TRBV11-3 CASSLDRLAGREQFF
TRBJ1-1 TRBV28 CASSLSPRGVNTEAFF
TRBJ2-5 TRBV7-7 CASSVGTGNGGETQYF
TRBJ1-3 TRBV6-5 CASSSGPNSGNTIYF
TRBJ2-4 TRBV7-3 CASSLNPTTLNIQYF
TRBJ2-5 TRBV29-1 CSVEGARGETQYF
TRBJ1-5 TRBV28 CASSWGNQPQHF
TRBJ1-2 TRBV7-2 CASSLADTDLGGYTF
TRBJ2-7 TRBV9 CASSVAPQAAYYEQYF
TRBJ1-4 TRBV5-1 CASSLLGGGNEKLFF
TRBJ2-7 TRBV12-3/TRBV12-4 CASNFGGSSYEQYF
TRBJ2-1 TRBV20-1 CSARGLAGRRYNEQFF
TRBJ2-5 TRBV29-1 CSVEDPTPQYF
TRBJ2-7 TRBV28 CASSTPSNFPAYEQYF
TRBJ2-1 TRBV9 CASSVDVLGVRSYNEQFF
TRBJ1-5 TRBV27 CASSPLRRTDSNQPQHF